This T cell receptor (beta chain) appears in the sequencing data of a study of blood T cell repertoires in COVID-19. Per the study methods: Amplifying reference gene primers gave estimates of nucleated cell counts. Some clones are missing from TCRdb's copy, which holds only in-frame ones; the method was immunoSEQ multiplex PCR. The V and J calls and the clone size are those of that table, but D and trimming were determined from the DNA. The sample lists approximately 59,000 clones, approximately 81% occurring once. Germline V gene data show CDR1 as SGHTA and CDR2 as FQGNSA. The CDR3 spans 13 residues. V was pared by 0 bases and J by 7 bases, with 9 bases between.

The chain joins TRBV7-2 to TRBJ1-1; D is unclear. The TCR comes from a man aged 40-49 years with active COVID-19. Input material: peripheral blood. The CDR3: CASSLAADFEAFF. The CDR3 region has the DNA TGTGCCAGCAGCTTAGCGGCAGACTTTGAAGCTTTCTTT.